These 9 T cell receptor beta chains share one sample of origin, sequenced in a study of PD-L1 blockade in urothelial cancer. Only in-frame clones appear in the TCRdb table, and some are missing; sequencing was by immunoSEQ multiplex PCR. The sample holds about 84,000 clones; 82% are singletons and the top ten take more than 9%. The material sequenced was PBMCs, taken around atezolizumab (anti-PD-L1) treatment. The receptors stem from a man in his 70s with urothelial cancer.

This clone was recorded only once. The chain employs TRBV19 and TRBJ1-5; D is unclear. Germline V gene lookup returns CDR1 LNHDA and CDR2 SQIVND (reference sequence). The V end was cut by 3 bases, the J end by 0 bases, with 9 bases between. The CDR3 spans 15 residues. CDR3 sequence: CASSIFLNSNQPQHF. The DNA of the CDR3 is TGTGCCAGTAGTATTTTCCTTAATAGCAATCAGCCCCAGCATTTT. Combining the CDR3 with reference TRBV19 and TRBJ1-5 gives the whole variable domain DGGITQSPKYLFRKEGQNVTLSCEQNLNHDAMYWYRQDPGQGLRLIYYSQIVNDFQKGDIAEGYSVSREKKESFPLTVTSAQKNPTAFYLCASSIFLNSNQPQHFGDGTRLSIL.

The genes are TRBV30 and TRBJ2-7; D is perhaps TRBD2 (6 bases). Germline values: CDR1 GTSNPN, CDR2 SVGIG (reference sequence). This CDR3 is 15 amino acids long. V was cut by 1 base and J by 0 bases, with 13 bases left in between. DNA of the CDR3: TGTGCCTGGAGTGCTGTAGCGGAGAGCTCCTACGAGCAGTACTTC. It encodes CAWSAVAESSYEQYF.

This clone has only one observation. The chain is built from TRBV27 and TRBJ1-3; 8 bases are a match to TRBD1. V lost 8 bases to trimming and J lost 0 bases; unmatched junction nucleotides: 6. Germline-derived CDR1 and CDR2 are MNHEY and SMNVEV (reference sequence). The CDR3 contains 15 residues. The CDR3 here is CASGDRYLSGNTIYF. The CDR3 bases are TGTGCCAGCGGGGACAGGTACCTCTCTGGAAACACCATATATTTT.

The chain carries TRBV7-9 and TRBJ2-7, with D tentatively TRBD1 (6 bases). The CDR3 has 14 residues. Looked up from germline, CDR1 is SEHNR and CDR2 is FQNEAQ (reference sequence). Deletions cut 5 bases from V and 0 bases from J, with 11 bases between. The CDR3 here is CASSPRDNSYEQYF. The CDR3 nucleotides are TGTGCCAGCAGCCCAAGGGACAACTCCTACGAGCAGTACTTC.

This CDR3 is CASSLDPPAGGQYF. CDR3 DNA: TGTGCCAGCAGCTTAGATCCTCCGGCGGGAGGCCAGTACTTC. The chain carries TRBV11-3 and TRBJ2-7; TRBD2 matches at 8 bases. With 0 bases clipped from V and 10 bases from J, the junction kept 8 bases outside the gene matches. The germline gives CDR1 SGHNT, CDR2 YENEEA. This CDR3 is 14 amino acids long.

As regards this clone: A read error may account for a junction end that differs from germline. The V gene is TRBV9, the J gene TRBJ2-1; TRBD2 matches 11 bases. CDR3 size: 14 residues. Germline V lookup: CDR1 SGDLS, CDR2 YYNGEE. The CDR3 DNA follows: TGTGCCAGCAACGTAGCGGGAGGGAGGAATGAGCAGTTCTTC. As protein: CASNVAGGRNEQFF. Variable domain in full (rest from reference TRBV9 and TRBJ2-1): DSGVTQTPKHLITATGQRVTLRCSPRSGDLSVYWYQQSLDQGLQFLIQYYNGEERAKGNILERFSAQQFPDLHSELNLSSLELGDSALYFCASNVAGGRNEQFFGPGTRLTVL.

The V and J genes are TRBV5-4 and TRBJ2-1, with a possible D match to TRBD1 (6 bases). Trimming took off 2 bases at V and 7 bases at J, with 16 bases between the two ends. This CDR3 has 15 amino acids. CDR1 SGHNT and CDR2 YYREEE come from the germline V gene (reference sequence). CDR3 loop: CASSFSRGSLNEQFF. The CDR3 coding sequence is TGTGCCAGCAGCTTCAGCAGGGGCTCCTTGAATGAGCAGTTCTTC.

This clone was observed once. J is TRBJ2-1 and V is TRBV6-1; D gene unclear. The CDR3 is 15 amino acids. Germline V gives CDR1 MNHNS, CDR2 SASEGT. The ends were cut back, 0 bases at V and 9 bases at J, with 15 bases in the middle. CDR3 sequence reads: CASSEAYSRDLEQFF. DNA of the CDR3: TGTGCCAGCAGTGAAGCCTACAGTCGAGACCTTGAGCAGTTCTTC.

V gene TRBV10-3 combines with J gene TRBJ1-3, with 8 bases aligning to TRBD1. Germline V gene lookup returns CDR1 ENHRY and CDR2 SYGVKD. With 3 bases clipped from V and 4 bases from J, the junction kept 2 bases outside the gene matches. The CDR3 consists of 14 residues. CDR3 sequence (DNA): TGTGCCATCAGTGACGACAGGGGCGGAAACACCATATATTTT. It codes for CAISDDRGGNTIYF.